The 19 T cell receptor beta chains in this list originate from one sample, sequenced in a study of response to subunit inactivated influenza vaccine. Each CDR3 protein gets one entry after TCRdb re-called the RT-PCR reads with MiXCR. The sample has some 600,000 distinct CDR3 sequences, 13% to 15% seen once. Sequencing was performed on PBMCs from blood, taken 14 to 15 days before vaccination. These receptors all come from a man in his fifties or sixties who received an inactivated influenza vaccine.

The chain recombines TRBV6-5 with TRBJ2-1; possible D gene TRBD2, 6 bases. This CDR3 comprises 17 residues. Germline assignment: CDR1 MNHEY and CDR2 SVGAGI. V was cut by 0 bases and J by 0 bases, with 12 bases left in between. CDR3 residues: CASSYSWRGSSYNEQFF. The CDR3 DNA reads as TGTGCCAGCAGTTACTCGTGGCGGGGAAGCTCCTACAATGAGCAGTTCTTC.

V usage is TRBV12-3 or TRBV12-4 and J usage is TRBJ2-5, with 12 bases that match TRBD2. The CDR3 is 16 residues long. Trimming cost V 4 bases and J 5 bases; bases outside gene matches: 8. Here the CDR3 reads CASSSSSGRAVETQYF. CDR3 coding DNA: TGTGCCAGCAGTTCATCTAGCGGGAGGGCCGTGGAGACCCAGTACTTC.

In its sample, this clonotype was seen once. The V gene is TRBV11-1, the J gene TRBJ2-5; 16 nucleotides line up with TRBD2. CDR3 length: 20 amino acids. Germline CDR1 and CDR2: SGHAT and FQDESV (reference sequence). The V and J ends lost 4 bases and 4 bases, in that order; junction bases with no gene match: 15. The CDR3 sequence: CASSSPPGLAGGRYRETQYF. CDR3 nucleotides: TGTGCCAGCAGCTCACCACCGGGACTAGCGGGGGGGCGATATCGAGAGACCCAGTACTTC. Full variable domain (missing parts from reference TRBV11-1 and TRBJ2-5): EAEVAQSPRYKITEKSQAVAFWCDPISGHATLYWYRQILGQGPELLVQFQDESVVDDSQLPKDRFSAERLKGVDSTLKIQPAELGDSAMYLCASSSPPGLAGGRYRETQYFGPGTRLLVL.

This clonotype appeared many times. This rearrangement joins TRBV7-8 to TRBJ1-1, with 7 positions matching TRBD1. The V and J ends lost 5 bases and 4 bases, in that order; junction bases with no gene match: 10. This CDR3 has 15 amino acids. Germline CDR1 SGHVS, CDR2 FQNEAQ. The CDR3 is CASSRVYSGGTEAFF. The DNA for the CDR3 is TGTGCCAGCAGCCGCGTCTATTCAGGGGGCACTGAAGCTTTCTTT.

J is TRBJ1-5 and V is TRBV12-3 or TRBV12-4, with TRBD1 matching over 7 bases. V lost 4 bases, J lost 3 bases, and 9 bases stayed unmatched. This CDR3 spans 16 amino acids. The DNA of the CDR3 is TGTGCCAGCAGTTATGGGCAGGGGGTGAACAATCAGCCCCAGCATTTT. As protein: CASSYGQGVNNQPQHF.

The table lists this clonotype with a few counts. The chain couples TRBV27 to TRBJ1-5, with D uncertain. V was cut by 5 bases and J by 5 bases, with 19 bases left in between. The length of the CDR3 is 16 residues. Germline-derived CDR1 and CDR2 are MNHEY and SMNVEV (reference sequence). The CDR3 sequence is CASSPLPAGLDQPQHF. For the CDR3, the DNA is TGTGCCAGCAGTCCCTTGCCGGCAGGTCTCGATCAGCCCCAGCATTTT.

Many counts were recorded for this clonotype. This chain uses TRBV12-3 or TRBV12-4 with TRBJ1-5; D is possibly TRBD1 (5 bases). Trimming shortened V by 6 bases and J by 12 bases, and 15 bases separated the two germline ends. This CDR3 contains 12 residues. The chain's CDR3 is CASSYGTLLQHF. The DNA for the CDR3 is TGTGCCAGCAGCTACGGGACTCTGCTCCAGCATTTT.

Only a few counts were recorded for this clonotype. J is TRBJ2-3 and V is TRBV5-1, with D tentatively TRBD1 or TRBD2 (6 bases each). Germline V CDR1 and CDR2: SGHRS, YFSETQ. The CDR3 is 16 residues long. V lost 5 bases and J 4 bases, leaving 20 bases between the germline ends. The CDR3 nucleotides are TGCGCCAGCAGGGCTGACTGGGGGGCTAAGGCAGATACGCAGTATTTT. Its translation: CASRADWGAKADTQYF.

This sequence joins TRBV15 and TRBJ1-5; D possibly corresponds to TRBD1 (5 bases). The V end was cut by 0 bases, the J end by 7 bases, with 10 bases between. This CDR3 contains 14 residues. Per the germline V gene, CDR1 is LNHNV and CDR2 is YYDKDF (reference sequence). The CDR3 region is CATSRERGWQPQHF. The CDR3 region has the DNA TGTGCCACCAGCAGAGAAAGGGGATGGCAGCCCCAGCATTTT.

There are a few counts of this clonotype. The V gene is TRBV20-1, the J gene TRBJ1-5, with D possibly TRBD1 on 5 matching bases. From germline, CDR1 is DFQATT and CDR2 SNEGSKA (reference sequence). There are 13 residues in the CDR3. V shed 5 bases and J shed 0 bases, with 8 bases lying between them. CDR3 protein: CSAGGVSNQPQHF. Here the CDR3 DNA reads TGCAGTGCTGGAGGGGTTAGCAATCAGCCCCAGCATTTT.

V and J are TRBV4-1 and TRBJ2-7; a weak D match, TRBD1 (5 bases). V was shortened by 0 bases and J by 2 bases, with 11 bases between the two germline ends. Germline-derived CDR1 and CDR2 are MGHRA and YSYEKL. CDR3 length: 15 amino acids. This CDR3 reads CASSQDPQGTYEQYF. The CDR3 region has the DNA TGCGCCAGCAGCCAAGATCCCCAGGGAACCTACGAGCAGTACTTC.

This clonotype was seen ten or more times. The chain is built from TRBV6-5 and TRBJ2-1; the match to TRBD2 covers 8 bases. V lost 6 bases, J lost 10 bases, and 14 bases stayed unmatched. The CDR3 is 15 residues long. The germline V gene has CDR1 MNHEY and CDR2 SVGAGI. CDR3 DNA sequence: TGTGCCAGCAGCTTGACTGCACTAGCGGTCGGAGAGCAGTTCTTC. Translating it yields CASSLTALAVGEQFF.

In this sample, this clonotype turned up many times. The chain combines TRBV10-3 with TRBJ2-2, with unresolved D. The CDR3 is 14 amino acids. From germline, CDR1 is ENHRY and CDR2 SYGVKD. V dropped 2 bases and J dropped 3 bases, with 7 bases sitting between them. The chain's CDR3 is CAISEDTYTGELFF. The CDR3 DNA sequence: TGTGCCATCAGTGAGGACACTTACACCGGGGAGCTGTTTTTT.

CDR3 DNA sequence: TGCAGTGCCACACGGGGGGGCAAGTCCAGCGAGCAGTACTTC. Protein product: CSATRGGKSSEQYF. The chain carries TRBV20-1 and TRBJ2-7, with TRBD2 identical over 8 bases. CDR1 DFQATT and CDR2 SNEGSKA come from the germline V gene (reference sequence). Germline trimming cut 6 bases from V and 6 bases from J; bases unmatched to any gene: 13. The CDR3 contains 14 residues.

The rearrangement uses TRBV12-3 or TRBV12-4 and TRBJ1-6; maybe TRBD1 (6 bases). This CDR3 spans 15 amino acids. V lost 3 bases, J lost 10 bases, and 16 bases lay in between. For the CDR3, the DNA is TGTGCCAGCAGTTTCTCACAGGGAGTAGGATCACCCCTCCACTTT. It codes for CASSFSQGVGSPLHF.

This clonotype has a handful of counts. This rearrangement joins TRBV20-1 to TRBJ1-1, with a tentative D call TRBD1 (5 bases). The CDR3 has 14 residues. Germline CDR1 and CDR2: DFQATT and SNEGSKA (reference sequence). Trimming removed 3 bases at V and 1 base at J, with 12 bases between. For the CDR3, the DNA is TGCAGTGCTAGGAAAGGGGCGGGGAACACTGAAGCTTTCTTT. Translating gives CSARKGAGNTEAFF.

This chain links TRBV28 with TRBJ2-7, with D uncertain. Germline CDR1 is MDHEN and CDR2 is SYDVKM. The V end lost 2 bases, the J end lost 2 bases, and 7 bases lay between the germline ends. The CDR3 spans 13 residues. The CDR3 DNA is TGTGCCAGCAGTTTAACAGTCGCCTACGAGCAGTACTTC. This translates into CASSLTVAYEQYF.

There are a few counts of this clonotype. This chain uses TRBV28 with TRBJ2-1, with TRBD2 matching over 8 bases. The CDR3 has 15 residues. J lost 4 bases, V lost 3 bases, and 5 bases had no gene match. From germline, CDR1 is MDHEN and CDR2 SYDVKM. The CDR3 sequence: CASSLGLETYNEQFF. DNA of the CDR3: TGTGCCAGCAGTTTGGGACTAGAGACGTACAATGAGCAGTTCTTC.

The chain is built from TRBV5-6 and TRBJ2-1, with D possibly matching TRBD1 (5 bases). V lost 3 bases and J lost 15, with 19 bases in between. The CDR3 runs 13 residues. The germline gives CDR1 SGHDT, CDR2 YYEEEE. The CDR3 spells CASSSPIDRGPFF. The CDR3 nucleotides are TGTGCCAGCAGCTCCCCCATAGATAGGGGTCCGTTCTTC.